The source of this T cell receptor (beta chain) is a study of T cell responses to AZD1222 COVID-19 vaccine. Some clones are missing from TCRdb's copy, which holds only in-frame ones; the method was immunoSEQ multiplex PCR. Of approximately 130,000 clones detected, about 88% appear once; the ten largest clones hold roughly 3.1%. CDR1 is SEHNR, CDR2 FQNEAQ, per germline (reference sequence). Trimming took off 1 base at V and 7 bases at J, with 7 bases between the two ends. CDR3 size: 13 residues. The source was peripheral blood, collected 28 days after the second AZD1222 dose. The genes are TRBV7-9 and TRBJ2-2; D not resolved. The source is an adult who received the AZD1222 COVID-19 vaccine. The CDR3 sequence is CASSLVFVGELFF. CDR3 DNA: TGTGCCAGCAGCTTAGTGTTTGTCGGGGAGCTGTTTTTT.